This entry lists 26 T cell receptor beta chains sequenced from one sample in a study of T cells in Graves' hyperthyroidism and ophthalmopathy. TCR beta CDR3 regions were amplified from RNA. Carried out on the TCR CDR3, a first-round RT-PCR used the HTBI primer set. TCRdb ran MiXCR on the multiplex PCR reads and lists one entry per CDR3 protein. The sample lists about 99,000 distinct CDR3 sequences; roughly 47% were seen once. The sample taken for sequencing was blood. The receptors originated from a man between 35 and 55 years old with Graves' hyperthyroidism.

In its sample, this clonotype was seen many times. The chain uses TRBV3-1 and TRBJ1-1; D not resolved. CDR3 length equals 13 residues. Germline lookup yields CDR1 LGHDT and CDR2 YNNKEL (reference sequence). Deletions cut 0 bases from V and 1 base from J, with 3 bases between. The CDR3 coding sequence is TGTGCCAGCAGCCAAGAGCAGAACACTGAAGCTTTCTTT. Its protein product is CASSQEQNTEAFF.

The chain carries TRBV7-3 and TRBJ1-2; possibly TRBD1 for D (5 bases). V was clipped by 6 bases and J by 3 bases, with 14 bases between them. This CDR3 has 14 residues. The germline CDR1 and CDR2 sequences are SGHTA and FQGTGA. CDR3 sequence reads: CASRRLQGDYGYTF. The CDR3 bases are TGTGCCAGCAGAAGACTCCAGGGTGACTATGGCTACACCTTC. Full variable domain (remainder filled in from reference TRBV7-3 and TRBJ1-2): GAGVSQTPSNKVTEKGKYVELRCDPISGHTALYWYRQSLGQGPEFLIYFQGTGAADDSGLPNDRFFAVRPEGSVSTLKIQRTERGDSAVYLCASRRLQGDYGYTFGSGTRLTVV.

Points on this clonotype: This is likely a read error, given that the CDR3 carries no conserved phenylalanine or tryptophan at its end. The chain carries TRBV20-1 and TRBJ2-1; D possibly corresponds to TRBD2 (6 bases). Germline V lookup: CDR1 DFQATT, CDR2 SNEGSKA (reference sequence). The CDR3 contains 13 residues. CDR3 protein: CGGFPSSYNEQFR. The CDR3 DNA follows: TGCGGAGGGTTCCCCAGCTCCTACAATGAGCAGTTCAGA.

The table lists this clonotype with many counts. The chain links TRBV2 to TRBJ2-5; 7 positions agree with TRBD2. Per the germline V gene, CDR1 is SNHLY and CDR2 is FYNNEI. This CDR3 contains 14 residues. V was pared by 5 bases and J by 2 bases, with 5 bases of the junction left unmatched. CDR3 DNA: TGTGCCAGCAGTACCCCCGGGGGGCAAGAGACCCAGTACTTC. It encodes CASSTPGGQETQYF.

V is TRBV20-1 and J is TRBJ2-1, with D perhaps TRBD1 (6 bases). Germline V CDR1 and CDR2: DFQATT, SNEGSKA (reference sequence). V lost 4 bases and J lost 9, with 25 bases in between. This CDR3 has 16 amino acids. This CDR3 is CSATPIAGTSLSEQFF. For the CDR3, the DNA is TGCAGTGCTACACCTATCGCCGGGACATCTTTGAGTGAGCAGTTCTTC.

This clonotype was observed many times. This chain joins TRBV12-3 or TRBV12-4 and TRBJ1-2, with 7 bases lining up with TRBD1. The J segment lost 6 bases and the V segment lost 7 bases, leaving 11 bases of the junction unmatched. This CDR3 comprises 14 residues. Here the CDR3 DNA reads TGTGCCAGCACTCCCCAGATGACAGGGAATGGCTACACCTTC. It is translated as CASTPQMTGNGYTF.

The chain couples TRBV7-2 to TRBJ1-6; D remains unclear. The V gene's germline CDR1 is SGHTA and CDR2 FQGNSA. The CDR3 spans 18 residues. V was clipped by 6 bases and J by 1 base, with 19 bases between them. The CDR3 nucleotides are TGTGCCAGCAGTGCTAGAGATGGGTCAGGTTCCTATAATTCACCCCTCCACTTT. Residues: CASSARDGSGSYNSPLHF.

As regards this clonotype: At one end the junction does not follow the germline gene, possibly because of a read error. The chain couples TRBV10-1 to TRBJ1-1, with D unclear. The germline V gene has CDR1 WNHNN and CDR2 SYGVQD (reference sequence). The CDR3 sequence is 17 residues long. CDR3 loop: CASSLSPRRLMNTEAFF. CDR3 in DNA: TGTGCCAGCAGTTTAAGCCCCCGCAGGCTGATGAACACGGAAGCTTTCTTT.

In this sample, this clonotype turned up many times. This chain uses TRBV9 with TRBJ2-2; D might be TRBD1 (5 bases). V was shortened by 3 bases and J by 0 bases, with 9 bases between the two germline ends. The length of the CDR3 is 15 residues. In germline, CDR1 is SGDLS, CDR2 YYNGEE. In DNA, the CDR3 is TGTGCCAGCAGCGCGACAGACGCGAACACCGGGGAGCTGTTTTTT. Its translation is CASSATDANTGELFF.

This clonotype was recorded many times. This chain joins TRBV2 and TRBJ1-5; TRBD1 is a possible D gene (5 bases). The germline CDR1 and CDR2 sequences are SNHLY and FYNNEI. CDR3 length equals 15 residues. V was cut by 1 base and J by 6 bases, with 13 bases left in between. CDR3 DNA sequence: TGTGCCAGCAGTGAAGTTGAGGGAAGGGGTCAGCCCCAGCATTTT. It encodes CASSEVEGRGQPQHF.

This clonotype appeared many times. A much bigger clone sits one base away, suggesting this may be a read error. V gene TRBV2 combines with J gene TRBJ2-1; tentatively, D is TRBD1 or TRBD2 (5 bases each). The CDR3 runs to 14 residues. CDR1 is SNHLY, CDR2 FYNNEI, per germline. The CDR3 here is CANSDTGPGNEQFF. CDR3 bases: TGTGCCAACAGTGATACAGGTCCGGGGAATGAGCAGTTCTTC.

This clonotype was detected ten times or more. This chain joins TRBV12-3 or TRBV12-4 and TRBJ1-2; 9 bases fit TRBD1. Trimming at V came to 6 bases and at J to 7 bases, leaving 12 bases not matched to a gene. The CDR3 loop spans 15 amino acids. Here the CDR3 DNA reads TGTGCCAGCAGCCTCCTCGGGACAGGGAGTGGTGGCTACACCTTC. Translated: CASSLLGTGSGGYTF.

A word on this clonotype: Given a much more abundant clone one base away, this may be a read error. This rearrangement joins TRBV15 to TRBJ2-6; tentatively, D is TRBD1 or TRBD2 (5 bases each). Germline CDR1 LNHNV, CDR2 YYDKDF (reference sequence). The CDR3 consists of 17 residues. CDR3 sequence reads: CATSPEGRGSGANVRTF. The DNA for the CDR3 is TGTGCCACCAGCCCAGAGGGTCGGGGCTCTGGGGCCAACGTCCGGACTTTC.

This clonotype has ten or more counts. This sequence joins TRBV16 and TRBJ2-2, with 10 bases lining up with TRBD1. CDR1 is KGHSY, CDR2 FQNENV, per germline. Trimming took 6 bases from V and 4 from J; bases not matched to a gene: 5. CDR3 length equals 15 residues. The CDR3 loop is CASSPGQGITGELFF. The CDR3 DNA reads as TGTGCCAGCAGTCCGGGACAGGGGATCACCGGGGAGCTGTTTTTT.

The table lists this clonotype with a count of one. The chain employs TRBV29-1 and TRBJ2-3; D call uncertain. CDR1 is SQVTM, CDR2 ANQGSEA, per germline. This CDR3 has 12 amino acids. The V and J ends lost 8 bases and 2 bases respectively, with 11 bases between them. This chain's CDR3 is CSPASPTDTQYF. DNA of the CDR3: TGCAGCCCGGCCTCCCCCACAGATACGCAGTATTTT.

At least ten counts were recorded for this clonotype. The rearrangement joins TRBV20-1 to TRBJ1-1, with D possibly being TRBD1 (5 bases). V shed 3 bases and J shed 1 base, with 9 bases lying between them. The CDR3 length is 13 residues. Germline loops: CDR1 DFQATT, CDR2 SNEGSKA (reference sequence). The CDR3 nucleotides are TGCAGTGCTAGCCGGGGCGGGAACACTGAAGCTTTCTTT. Translation: CSASRGGNTEAFF.

J is TRBJ2-3 and V is TRBV15; D gene ambiguous. The ends were cut back, 3 bases at V and 2 bases at J, with 15 bases in the middle. The CDR3 contains 16 residues. Germline CDR1 reads LNHNV; CDR2 reads YYDKDF (reference sequence). CDR3 nucleotides: TGTGCCACCAGCAGCGAGCCGGCGGTAATCACAGATACGCAGTATTTT. This translates into CATSSEPAVITDTQYF.

There are many counts of this clonotype. This rearrangement joins TRBV20-1 to TRBJ2-7, with 8 bases fitting TRBD2. V lost 1 base to trimming and J lost 3 bases; unmatched junction nucleotides: 5. The CDR3 runs 14 residues. Germline V lookup: CDR1 DFQATT, CDR2 SNEGSKA (reference sequence). CDR3 nucleotide sequence: TGCAGTGCTAGAGGTGAGACTAGCGTCTACGAGCAGTACTTC. This encodes CSARGETSVYEQYF.

This clonotype has a count of ten or more. The V call is TRBV4-1, the J call TRBJ2-7; no definite D call. The V gene's germline CDR1 is MGHRA and CDR2 YSYEKL. The V end lost 0 bases, the J end lost 3 bases, and 12 bases lay between the germline ends. The CDR3 has 15 amino acids. CDR3 protein: CASSQEVTYVYEQYF. The CDR3 DNA reads TGCGCCAGCAGCCAAGAAGTAACTTATGTCTACGAGCAGTACTTC.

This clonotype was detected many times. The chain employs TRBV20-1 and TRBJ2-1; 8 bases agree with TRBD2. Germline V gives CDR1 DFQATT, CDR2 SNEGSKA (reference sequence). After removal of 0 bases from V and 7 bases from J, the junction contained 14 bases not matched to a gene. The CDR3 totals 17 residues. The CDR3 DNA reads as TGCAGTGCTAGAGATATACGGGGAGCGGGGGTGGGGAATGAGCAGTTCTTC. Translating gives CSARDIRGAGVGNEQFF.

In the case of this clonotype: One junction end does not reproduce the germline sequence, and a read error may be involved. The rearrangement joins TRBV9 to TRBJ2-3; D is possibly TRBD2 (5 bases). This CDR3 is built from 16 residues. Germline assignment: CDR1 SGDLS and CDR2 YYNGEE. This chain's CDR3 is CASSAQADYNTDTQYF. CDR3 DNA sequence: TGTGCCAGCAGCGCACAAGCGGATTATAACACAGATACGCAGTACTTT.

Concerning this clonotype: This sequence may be a read error, since a much larger clone differs from it by one base. The chain has TRBV7-2 and TRBJ2-7; D may correspond to TRBD1 or TRBD2 (5 bases each). From germline, CDR1 is SGHTA and CDR2 FQGNSA. The CDR3 is 15 amino acids. V lost 5 bases and J lost 7, with 21 bases in between. The CDR3 DNA is TGTGCCAGCAGCCCGGGGACCCCAAGCCTCCAGGAGCAGTACTTC. Translation: CASSPGTPSLQEQYF.

This clonotype was found many times. The chain recombines TRBV4-2 with TRBJ1-2; weak D call: TRBD1 (6 bases). V lost 1 base and J lost 6, with 12 bases in between. The CDR3 runs 14 residues. Germline CDR1 reads LGHNA; CDR2 reads YNFKEQ. CDR3 residues: CASSQVGGRDGYTF. Written as DNA, the CDR3 is TGTGCCAGCAGCCAAGTTGGGGGGCGCGATGGCTACACCTTC.

V and J are TRBV20-1 and TRBJ2-3, with TRBD1 matching over 7 bases. Germline V gene lookup returns CDR1 DFQATT and CDR2 SNEGSKA (reference sequence). After removal of 6 bases from V and 3 bases from J, the junction contained 12 bases not matched to a gene. This CDR3 is built from 15 residues. The CDR3 spells CSAGEGARGTDTQYF. The CDR3 coding sequence is TGCAGTGCCGGAGAGGGGGCCCGTGGTACAGATACGCAGTATTTT.

Points on this clonotype: The conserved phenylalanine or tryptophan is not found at the CDR3 terminus, so this likely reflects a read error. The V call is TRBV14, the J call TRBJ2-7; possibly TRBD2 for D (6 bases). V lost 3 bases and J 6 bases, leaving 18 bases between the germline ends. This CDR3 has 15 residues. Germline V gives CDR1 SGHDN, CDR2 FVKESK. As DNA, the CDR3 is TGTGCCAGCAGCCAGTTTCCTATCGGGAGAGGCGAGCAGTACTTA. Translation: CASSQFPIGRGEQYL.

The V gene is TRBV12-3 or TRBV12-4, the J gene TRBJ1-1; D is undetermined. The CDR3 contains 14 residues. V dropped 4 bases and J dropped 14 bases, with 23 bases sitting between them. This CDR3 is CASSSPTLNTGAFF. The CDR3 DNA reads TGTGCCAGCAGTTCCCCGACACTAAACACTGGAGCCTTCTTT.